The 23 T cell receptor beta chains below come from one sample, sequenced in a study of CD8+CD57+ T cells in acquired aplastic anemia. The TCR beta profiling, which covered VDJ combination and CDR3 sequence, was carried out using genomic DNA as the template. TCRdb independently ran MiXCR on the reads; one entry per CDR3 protein. The sample yields about 110,000 distinct CDR3 sequences, about half seen once. The specimen sequenced was sorted CD4+, CD8+, or CD8+CD57+ T cells (not recorded which) from PBMCs. The receptors originated from a human donor in good health, serving as a control.

On this clonotype itself: This CDR3 is missing its conserved last phenylalanine or tryptophan, likely due to a read error. Because the CDR3's place on the DNA is in doubt, the DNA is left out and the CDR3 is given as listed by TCRdb. The CDR3 spells CASSDGLNSYNEQFG. The rearrangement joins TRBV2 to TRBJ2-1. Both ends counted, the CDR3 spans 15 residues. Germline CDR1 SNHLY, CDR2 FYNNEI.

This clonotype was seen many times. CDR3 region: CASSLAGGNTDTQYF. For the CDR3, the DNA is TGTGCCAGCAGCTTAGCGGGGGGAAACACAGATACGCAGTATTTT. The rearrangement links TRBV7-6 to TRBJ2-3; weak D call: TRBD2 (6 bases). V lost 0 bases and J 2 bases, leaving 9 bases between the germline ends. CDR3 size: 15 residues. Germline V gene data show CDR1 as SGHVS and CDR2 as FNYEAQ.

The genes are TRBV19 and TRBJ2-1; TRBD1 matches at 10 bases. J lost 7 bases, V lost 4 bases, and 7 bases had no gene match. Germline CDR1 and CDR2: LNHDA and SQIVND (reference sequence). The CDR3 extends over 15 amino acids. This CDR3 reads CASSTRTGGRNEQFF. CDR3 DNA: TGTGCCAGTAGTACCCGGACAGGGGGAAGGAATGAGCAGTTCTTC.

This clonotype was picked up one time. The chain has TRBV20-1 and TRBJ1-1; D is uncertain. The CDR3 length is 14 residues. The germline CDR1 and CDR2 sequences are DFQATT and SNEGSKA (reference sequence). Trimming pared 0 bases from V and 3 bases from J, leaving 11 bases between. CDR3 region: CSARDPGRYTEAFF. CDR3 in DNA: TGCAGTGCTAGAGATCCGGGCAGGTACACTGAAGCTTTCTTT.

V and J are TRBV19 and TRBJ1-1, with a possible D match to TRBD1 (5 bases). Germline V gene data show CDR1 as LNHDA and CDR2 as SQIVND (reference sequence). CDR3 size: 14 residues. With 5 bases removed from V and 5 bases from J, the gap between germline ends came to 15 bases. The CDR3 region has the DNA TGTGCCAGTAGTCCCTCCAGGGAGGGGACTGAAGCTTTCTTT. Encoded protein: CASSPSREGTEAFF.

This clonotype came up many times. The chain carries TRBV14 and TRBJ1-1, with no clear D. V was trimmed by 1 base and J by 0 bases, leaving 12 bases between them. This CDR3 is 16 amino acids long. Germline V gene lookup returns CDR1 SGHDN and CDR2 FVKESK. CDR3 nucleotide sequence: TGTGCCAGCAGCCAAGTGGGTACCCAGATGAACACTGAAGCTTTCTTT. It translates to CASSQVGTQMNTEAFF.

The V and J genes are TRBV25-1 and TRBJ2-5; 8 bases map to TRBD2. Germline assignment: CDR1 MGHDK and CDR2 SYGVNS. This CDR3 has 15 amino acids. The ends lost 4 bases at V and 4 bases at J; junction bases unmatched: 8. In DNA form, the CDR3 reads TGTGCCAGCAGTGCCCGGCGGGGGGCTGGAGAGACCCAGTACTTC. Translating it yields CASSARRGAGETQYF.

The V and J genes are TRBV19 and TRBJ2-2, with 11 bases that match TRBD1. The CDR3 is made up of 15 amino acids. CDR1 LNHDA and CDR2 SQIVND come from the germline V gene (reference sequence). V lost 6 bases and J lost 6; bases outside the gene matches: 6. The chain's CDR3 is CASSWTGGGPGELFF. In DNA, the CDR3 is TGTGCCAGTAGCTGGACAGGGGGCGGTCCCGGGGAGCTGTTTTTT.

This clonotype came up many times. The J gene is TRBJ1-5, the V gene TRBV30; TRBD1 matches at 9 bases. The trim removed 2 bases at V and 5 bases at J, leaving 7 bases unmatched. Germline CDR1 is GTSNPN and CDR2 is SVGIG (reference sequence). This CDR3 spans 15 amino acids. Here the CDR3 DNA reads TGTGCCTGGAGTCCCCGGGACAGGGATCATCAGCCCCAGCATTTT. It translates to CAWSPRDRDHQPQHF. The full variable domain, in which reference TRBV30 and TRBJ1-5 provide the parts outside the CDR3, is SQTIHQWPATLVQPVGSPLSLECTVEGTSNPNLYWYRQAAGRGLQLLFYSVGIGQISSEVPQNLSASRPQDRQFILSSKKLLLSDSGFYLCAWSPRDRDHQPQHFGDGTRLSIL.

As concerns this clonotype: At one boundary the junction diverges from the germline segment, which might be a read error. This rearrangement joins TRBV7-3 to TRBJ1-1; no reliable D call. Germline-derived CDR1 and CDR2 are SGHTA and FQGTGA. The CDR3 has 13 amino acids. CDR3 loop: CANSLGQNTEASF. The CDR3 DNA sequence: TGTGCCAACAGCTTAGGTCAGAACACTGAAGCTTCCTTT.

This sequence joins TRBV6-1 and TRBJ2-4, with TRBD1 identical over 8 bases. The CDR3 has 15 residues. Germline CDR1 MNHNS, CDR2 SASEGT. After removal of 6 bases from V and 13 bases from J, the junction contained 17 bases not matched to a gene. The CDR3 sequence is CASSSTGEGANEQYF. CDR3 sequence (DNA): TGTGCCAGCAGCTCGACAGGGGAAGGGGCCAATGAGCAGTACTTC.

This clonotype appeared many times. The chain links TRBV5-5 to TRBJ2-1; D is perhaps TRBD1 (5 bases). Looked up from germline, CDR1 is SGHKS and CDR2 is YYEKEE (reference sequence). The CDR3 totals 13 residues. V was shortened by 0 bases and J by 10 bases, with 11 bases between the two germline ends. The CDR3 region is CASSLGVPGEQFF. CDR3 in DNA: TGTGCCAGCAGCTTGGGGGTCCCAGGGGAGCAGTTCTTC. The full variable domain, its missing parts supplied by reference TRBV5-5 and TRBJ2-1, is DAGVTQSPTHLIKTRGQQVTLRCSPISGHKSVSWYQQVLGQGPQFIFQYYEKEERGRGNFPDRFSARQFPNYSSELNVNALLLGDSALYLCASSLGVPGEQFFGPGTRLTVL.

About this clonotype itself: A much larger clone differs from this one at a single base, so this may be a read error. The V gene is TRBV11-3, the J gene TRBJ2-3; 8 nucleotides agree with TRBD1. The CDR3 runs 14 residues. Germline-derived CDR1 and CDR2 are SGHNT and YENEEA. The V segment lost 4 bases and the J segment 6 bases; nucleotides outside the gene matches: 6. CDR3 loop: CASSSDDRGDTQYF. In nucleotides, the CDR3 is TGTGCCAGCAGCTCGGATGACAGGGGCGATACGCAGTATTTT.

This clonotype showed up many times. This sequence joins TRBV19 and TRBJ1-3; D remains unclear. V was shortened by 6 bases and J by 3 bases, with 12 bases between the two germline ends. The CDR3 totals 14 residues. Per germline, CDR1 LNHDA and CDR2 SQIVND (reference sequence). The CDR3 sequence is CASSSGLGGNTIYF. In DNA form, the CDR3 reads TGTGCCAGTAGCAGCGGCCTGGGTGGAAACACCATATATTTT.

As to this clonotype: Sequence at one end of the junction differs from germline and may be a read error. The chain uses TRBV27 and TRBJ2-3; maybe TRBD1 (5 bases). The CDR3 is made up of 15 amino acids. Germline-derived CDR1 and CDR2 are MNHEY and SMNVEV (reference sequence). The CDR3 nucleotides are TGTGCCAGCAGTCGAGGACAAGCCGACACAGGTACGCAGTATTTT. Its protein is CASSRGQADTGTQYF.

The rearrangement links TRBV19 to TRBJ2-2; 11 bases fit TRBD1. Germline CDR1 and CDR2: LNHDA and SQIVND (reference sequence). The CDR3 is made up of 16 amino acids. V lost 7 bases, J lost 4 bases, and 8 bases stayed unmatched. DNA for the CDR3: TGTGCCAGTACCCAAGGACAGGGGGCAGGCACCGGGGAGCTGTTTTTT. Amino acids: CASTQGQGAGTGELFF.

This clonotype was found many times. The J gene is TRBJ1-2, the V gene TRBV9; 7 nucleotides match TRBD1. Germline V gene lookup returns CDR1 SGDLS and CDR2 YYNGEE. J was trimmed by 8 bases and V by 8 bases; bases with no gene match: 15. There are 14 residues in the CDR3. DNA of the CDR3: TGTGCCAGTGGGGAAGGGGGCAATTTTCGGGGCTACACCTTC. This encodes CASGEGGNFRGYTF.

Comments on this clonotype: Since the CDR3 does not end with the conserved phenylalanine or tryptophan, this likely comes from a read error. The V and J genes are TRBV5-1 and TRBJ2-3; the match to TRBD2 covers 8 bases. Germline CDR1 is SGHRS and CDR2 is YFSETQ. This CDR3 has 15 residues. Unmatched junction bases numbered 2, after V lost 1 base and J lost 1 base. Here the CDR3 reads CASSLKRGRTDTQYL. CDR3 nucleotides: TGCGCCAGCAGCTTGAAGCGGGGGCGCACAGATACGCAGTATCTT.

The CDR3 sequence: CSARDQGLAGYEQYF. The DNA for the CDR3 is TGCAGTGCTAGAGACCAAGGACTAGCAGGCTACGAGCAGTACTTC. The V and J genes are TRBV20-1 and TRBJ2-7; TRBD2 matches at 8 bases. Trimming at V came to 0 bases and at J to 3 bases, leaving 7 bases not matched to a gene. This CDR3 has 15 amino acids. CDR1 and CDR2 from the germline V gene are DFQATT and SNEGSKA (reference sequence).

This clonotype was observed once. This sequence may be a read error, since a much larger clone differs from it by one base. The final CDR3 position lacks the conserved phenylalanine or tryptophan, pointing to a likely read error. CDR3 sequence (DNA): TGCGCCAGCAGCCCAGGACAGACCACGACCGAGGCTTTCCTT. The encoded protein is CASSPGQTTTEAFL. The V and J genes are TRBV4-3 and TRBJ1-1; possibly TRBD1 for D (6 bases). In germline, CDR1 is LGHNA, CDR2 YSLEER. The V gene lost 4 bases and the J gene lost 11 bases, with 20 bases spanning the gap. The CDR3 consists of 14 residues.

The V call is TRBV19, the J call TRBJ2-7; no clear D gene. Germline V gives CDR1 LNHDA, CDR2 SQIVND (reference sequence). The CDR3 is 14 residues long. The ends were cut back, 3 bases at V and 0 bases at J, with 9 bases in the middle. CDR3 coding DNA: TGTGCCAGTAGTATGCAGGCTAACTCCTACGAGCAGTACTTC. Translation gives CASSMQANSYEQYF.

This clonotype showed up many times. The chain combines TRBV6-6 with TRBJ2-7; no clear D. The CDR3 sequence is 13 residues long. Germline lookup yields CDR1 MNHNY and CDR2 SVGAGI (reference sequence). The V end lost 8 bases, the J end lost 0 bases, and 11 bases lay between the germline ends. This CDR3 reads CASAVSDSYEQYF. CDR3 nucleotides: TGTGCCAGCGCCGTCTCGGACTCCTACGAGCAGTACTTC.

This clonotype has a count of ten or more. This rearrangement joins TRBV6-5 to TRBJ2-1; 8 bases are a match to TRBD2. The ends lost 2 bases at V and 9 bases at J; junction bases unmatched: 9. The length of the CDR3 is 15 residues. The germline gives CDR1 MNHEY, CDR2 SVGAGI. CDR3 nucleotides: TGTGCCAGCAGTTACGGGACTAGTATAGGTGGTGAGCAGTTCTTC. This translates into CASSYGTSIGGEQFF.